The clone carrying this T cell receptor (beta chain) was seen ten or more times. Its antigen remains unidentified. Germline CDR1 and CDR2: SGHTA and FQGNSA. Trimming cost V 4 bases and J 5 bases; bases outside gene matches: 5. The CDR3 sequence is 14 residues long. From the reads, TCRdb called clonotypes with MiXCR, one entry per CDR3 protein. The sample lists 160,000 or so distinct CDR3 sequences, about a quarter occurring once. The sample originates from a study of T cell repertoires in cytomegalovirus infection. Background on the study: Based on public TCR beta signatures, there were indications of CMV infection and of a matching HLA type.

General observations from the study: Dominant in the ex vivo response were TCR beta clonotypes restricted by HLA-C and specific for CMV. Summed frequency of shared TCR beta families picked out CMV carriers who also had the relevant HLA.

V and J are TRBV7-2 and TRBJ2-7; TRBD2 matches at 10 bases. The receptor was isolated from a human donor in good health (CMV status not recorded). Some clones in this sample may be carry-over from other donors' samples. Source material: PBMCs. CDR3 protein: CASSSPGLANEQYF. The CDR3 DNA reads as TGTGCCAGCAGCTCGCCGGGACTAGCGAACGAGCAGTACTTC.